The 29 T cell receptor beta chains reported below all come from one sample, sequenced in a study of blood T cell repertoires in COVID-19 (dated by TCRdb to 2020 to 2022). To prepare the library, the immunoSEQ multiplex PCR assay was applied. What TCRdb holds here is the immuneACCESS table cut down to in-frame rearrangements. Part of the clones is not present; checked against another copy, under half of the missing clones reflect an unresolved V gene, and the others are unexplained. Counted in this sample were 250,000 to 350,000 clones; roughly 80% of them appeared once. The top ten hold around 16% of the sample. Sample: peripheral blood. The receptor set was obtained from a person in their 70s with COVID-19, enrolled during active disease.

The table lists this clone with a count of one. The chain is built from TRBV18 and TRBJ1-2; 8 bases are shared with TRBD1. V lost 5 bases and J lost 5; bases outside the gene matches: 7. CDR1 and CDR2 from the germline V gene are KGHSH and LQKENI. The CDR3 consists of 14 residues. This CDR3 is CASSSGQGQYGYTF. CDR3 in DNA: TGTGCCAGCTCATCAGGACAGGGACAGTATGGCTACACCTTC.

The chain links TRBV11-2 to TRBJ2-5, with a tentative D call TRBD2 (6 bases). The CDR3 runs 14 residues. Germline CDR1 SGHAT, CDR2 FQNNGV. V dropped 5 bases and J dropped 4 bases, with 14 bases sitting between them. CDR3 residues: CASSPAPRGETQYF. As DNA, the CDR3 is TGTGCCAGCAGCCCGGCCCCGCGGGGAGAGACCCAGTACTTC.

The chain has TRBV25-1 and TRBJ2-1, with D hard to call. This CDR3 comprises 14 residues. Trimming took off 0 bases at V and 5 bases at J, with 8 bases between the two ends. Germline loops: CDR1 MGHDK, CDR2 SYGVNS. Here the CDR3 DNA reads TGTGCCAGCAGTGAATATTTCGGAGACAATGAGCAGTTCTTC. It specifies CASSEYFGDNEQFF.

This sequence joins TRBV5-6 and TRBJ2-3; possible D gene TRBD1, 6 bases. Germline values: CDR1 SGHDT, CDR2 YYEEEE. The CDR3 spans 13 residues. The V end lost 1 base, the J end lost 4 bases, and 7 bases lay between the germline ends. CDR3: CASSLTGPDTQYF. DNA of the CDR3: TGTGCCAGCAGCTTGACAGGGCCAGATACGCAGTATTTT.

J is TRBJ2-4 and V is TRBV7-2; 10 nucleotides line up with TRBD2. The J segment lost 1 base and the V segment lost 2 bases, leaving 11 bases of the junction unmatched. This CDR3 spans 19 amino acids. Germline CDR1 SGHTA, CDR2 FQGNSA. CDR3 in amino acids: CASSLRAGGEGLAKNIQYF. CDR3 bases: TGTGCCAGCAGCTTACGAGCGGGAGGGGAGGGCCTGGCCAAAAACATTCAGTACTTC.

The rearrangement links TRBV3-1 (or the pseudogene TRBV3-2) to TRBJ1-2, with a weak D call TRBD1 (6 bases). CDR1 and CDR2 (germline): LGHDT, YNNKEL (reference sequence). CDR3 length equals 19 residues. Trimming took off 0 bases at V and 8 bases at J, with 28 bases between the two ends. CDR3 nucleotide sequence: TGTGCCAGCAGCCAAGAATGTCGTGCAGGGGACAAACGAACGGGGGGCTACACCTTC. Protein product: CASSQECRAGDKRTGGYTF.

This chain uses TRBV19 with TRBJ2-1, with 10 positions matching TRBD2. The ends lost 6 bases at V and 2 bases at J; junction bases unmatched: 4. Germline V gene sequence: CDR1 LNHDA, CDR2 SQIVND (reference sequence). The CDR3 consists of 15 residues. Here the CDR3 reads CASSLAGDTYNEQFF. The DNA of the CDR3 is TGTGCCAGTAGCCTAGCGGGAGATACCTACAATGAGCAGTTCTTC.

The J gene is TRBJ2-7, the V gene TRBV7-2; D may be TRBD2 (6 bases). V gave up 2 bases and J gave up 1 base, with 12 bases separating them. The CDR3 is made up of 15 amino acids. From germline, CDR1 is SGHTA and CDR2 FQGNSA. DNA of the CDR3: TGTGCCAGCAGCTTACAAGCGGGTATTTCCTACGAGCAGTACTTC. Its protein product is CASSLQAGISYEQYF.

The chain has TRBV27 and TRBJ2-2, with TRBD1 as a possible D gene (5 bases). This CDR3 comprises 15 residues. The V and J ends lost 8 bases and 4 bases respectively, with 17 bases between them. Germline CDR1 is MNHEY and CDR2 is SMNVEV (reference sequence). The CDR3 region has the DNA TGTGCCAGCGGACGAACAGGTTCGGGCACCGGGGAGCTGTTTTTT. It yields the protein CASGRTGSGTGELFF.

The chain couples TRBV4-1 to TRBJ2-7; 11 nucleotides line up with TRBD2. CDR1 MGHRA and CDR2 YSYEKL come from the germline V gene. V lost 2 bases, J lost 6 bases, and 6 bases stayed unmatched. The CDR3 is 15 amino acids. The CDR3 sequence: CASSQSGTSGSEQYF. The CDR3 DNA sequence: TGCGCCAGCAGCCAATCCGGGACTAGCGGTTCCGAGCAGTACTTC.

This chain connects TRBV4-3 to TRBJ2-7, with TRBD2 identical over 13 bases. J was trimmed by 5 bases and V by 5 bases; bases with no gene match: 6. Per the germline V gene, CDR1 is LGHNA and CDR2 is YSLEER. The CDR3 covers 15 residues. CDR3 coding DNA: TGCGCCAGCAGCACCCGGACTAGCGGGGGTCACGAGCAGTACTTC. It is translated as CASSTRTSGGHEQYF.

DNA for the CDR3: TGTGCCAGCAGGACGACGCCGGGACTAGCGGGCCAGCAGTTCTTC. Protein sequence: CASRTTPGLAGQQFF. The J gene is TRBJ2-1, the V gene TRBV7-3; 12 nucleotides align to TRBD2. Germline loops: CDR1 SGHTA, CDR2 FQGTGA. This CDR3 contains 15 residues. Trimming took 6 bases from V and 11 from J; bases not matched to a gene: 11.

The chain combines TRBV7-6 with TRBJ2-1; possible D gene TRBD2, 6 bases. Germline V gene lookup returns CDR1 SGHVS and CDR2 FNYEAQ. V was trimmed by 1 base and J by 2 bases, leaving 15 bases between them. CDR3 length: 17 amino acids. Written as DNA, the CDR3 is TGTGCCAGCAGCTTAGACGCGGCGGGGCATACCTACAATGAGCAGTTCTTC. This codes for CASSLDAAGHTYNEQFF.

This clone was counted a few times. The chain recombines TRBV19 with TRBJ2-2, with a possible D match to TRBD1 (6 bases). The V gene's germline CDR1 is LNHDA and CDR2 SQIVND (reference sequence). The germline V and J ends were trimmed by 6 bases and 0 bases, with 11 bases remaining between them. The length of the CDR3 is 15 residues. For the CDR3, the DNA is TGTGCCAGTAGAGAGGGGGTGACGAACACCGGGGAGCTGTTTTTT. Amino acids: CASREGVTNTGELFF.

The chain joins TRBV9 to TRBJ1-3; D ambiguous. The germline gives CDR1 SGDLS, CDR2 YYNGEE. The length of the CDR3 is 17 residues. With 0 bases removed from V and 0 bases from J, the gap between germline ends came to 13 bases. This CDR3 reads CASSVGGRVSSGNTIYF. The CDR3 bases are TGTGCCAGCAGCGTAGGCGGGAGGGTAAGCTCTGGAAACACCATATATTTT.

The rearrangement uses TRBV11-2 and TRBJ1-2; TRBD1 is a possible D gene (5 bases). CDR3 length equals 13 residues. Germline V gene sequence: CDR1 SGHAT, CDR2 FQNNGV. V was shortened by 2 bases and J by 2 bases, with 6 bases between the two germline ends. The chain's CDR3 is CASSLRGNYGYTF. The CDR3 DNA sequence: TGTGCCAGCAGCTTACGGGGGAACTATGGCTACACCTTC.

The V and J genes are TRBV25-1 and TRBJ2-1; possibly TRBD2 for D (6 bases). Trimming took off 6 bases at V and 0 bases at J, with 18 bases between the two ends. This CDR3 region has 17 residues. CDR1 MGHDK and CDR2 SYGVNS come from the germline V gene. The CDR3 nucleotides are TGTGCCAGCAGCGGGAGAGATATTACAAGCTCCTACAATGAGCAGTTCTTC. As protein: CASSGRDITSSYNEQFF.

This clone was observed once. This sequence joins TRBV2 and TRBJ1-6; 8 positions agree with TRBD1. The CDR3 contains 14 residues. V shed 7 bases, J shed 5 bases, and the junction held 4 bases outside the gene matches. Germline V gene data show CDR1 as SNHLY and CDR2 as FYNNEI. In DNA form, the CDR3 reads TGTGCCAGCATGGGACAGGTCAATAATTCACCCCTCCACTTT. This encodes CASMGQVNNSPLHF.

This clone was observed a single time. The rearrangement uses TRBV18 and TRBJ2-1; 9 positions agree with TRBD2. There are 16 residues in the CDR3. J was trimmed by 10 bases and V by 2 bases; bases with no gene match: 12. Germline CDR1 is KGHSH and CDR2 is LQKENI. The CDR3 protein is CASSPMVAGVFEEQFF. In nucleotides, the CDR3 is TGTGCCAGCTCACCAATGGTAGCGGGAGTTTTTGAGGAGCAGTTCTTC. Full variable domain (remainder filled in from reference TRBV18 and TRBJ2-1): NAGVMQNPRHLVRRRGQEARLRCSPMKGHSHVYWYRQLPEEGLKFMVYLQKENIIDESGMPKERFSAEFPKEGPSILRIQQVVRGDSAAYFCASSPMVAGVFEEQFFGPGTRLTVL.

The CDR3 loop is CASSSRGANTGELFF. The CDR3 DNA is TGTGCCAGCAGCTCGCGGGGGGCCAACACCGGGGAGCTGTTTTTT. The J gene is TRBJ2-2, the V gene TRBV11-3, with TRBD2 identical over 8 bases. The CDR3 is 15 amino acids. V gave up 4 bases and J gave up 2 bases; unmatched junction bases: 3. CDR1 and CDR2 from the germline V gene are SGHNT and YENEEA.

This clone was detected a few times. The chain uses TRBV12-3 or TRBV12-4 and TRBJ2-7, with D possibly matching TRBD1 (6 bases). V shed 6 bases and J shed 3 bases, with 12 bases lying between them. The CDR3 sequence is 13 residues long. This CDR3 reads CASSSRGDYEQYF. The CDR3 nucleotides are TGTGCCAGCAGCTCCAGGGGTGACTACGAGCAGTACTTC.

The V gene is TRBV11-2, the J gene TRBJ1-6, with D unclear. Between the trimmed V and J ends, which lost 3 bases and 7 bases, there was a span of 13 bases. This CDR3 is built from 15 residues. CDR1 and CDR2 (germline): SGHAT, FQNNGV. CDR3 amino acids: CASSLRVFENSPLHF. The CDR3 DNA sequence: TGTGCCAGCAGCTTGAGAGTTTTTGAGAATTCACCCCTCCACTTT.

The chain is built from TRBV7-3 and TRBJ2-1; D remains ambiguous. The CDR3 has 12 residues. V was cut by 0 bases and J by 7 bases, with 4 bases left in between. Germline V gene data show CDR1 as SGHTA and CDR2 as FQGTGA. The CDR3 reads CASSLTRNEQFF. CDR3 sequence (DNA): TGTGCCAGCAGCTTAACCAGAAATGAGCAGTTCTTC.

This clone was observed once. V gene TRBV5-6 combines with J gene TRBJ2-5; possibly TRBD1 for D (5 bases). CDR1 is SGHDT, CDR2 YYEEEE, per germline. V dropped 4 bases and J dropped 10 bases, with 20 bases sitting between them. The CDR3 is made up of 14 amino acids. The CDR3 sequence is CASSRQLGLMGQYF. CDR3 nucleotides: TGTGCCAGCAGCCGGCAATTGGGGCTGATGGGCCAGTACTTC.

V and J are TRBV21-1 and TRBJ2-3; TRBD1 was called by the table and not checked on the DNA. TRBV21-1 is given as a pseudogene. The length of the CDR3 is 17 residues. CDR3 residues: CASSKALSDRGPDTQYF. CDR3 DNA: TGTGCCAGCAGCAAAGCGCTTTCGGACAGGGGCCCAGATACGCAGTATTTT.

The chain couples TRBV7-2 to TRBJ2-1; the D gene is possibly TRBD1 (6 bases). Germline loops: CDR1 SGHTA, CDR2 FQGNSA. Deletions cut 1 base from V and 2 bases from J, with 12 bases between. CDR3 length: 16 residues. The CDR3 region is CASSLEAGGTYNEQFF. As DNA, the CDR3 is TGTGCCAGCAGCTTAGAAGCTGGGGGCACCTACAATGAGCAGTTCTTC. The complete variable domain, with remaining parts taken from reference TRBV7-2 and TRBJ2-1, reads GAGVSQSPSNKVTEKGKDVELRCDPISGHTALYWYRQSLGQGLEFLIYFQGNSAPDKSGLPSDRFSAERTGGSVSTLTIQRTQQEDSAVYLCASSLEAGGTYNEQFFGPGTRLTVL.

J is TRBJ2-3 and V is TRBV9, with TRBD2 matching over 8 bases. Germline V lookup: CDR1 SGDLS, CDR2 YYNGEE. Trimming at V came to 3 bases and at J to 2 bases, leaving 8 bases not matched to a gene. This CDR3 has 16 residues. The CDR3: CASSGSGDPSTDTQYF. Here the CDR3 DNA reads TGTGCCAGCAGCGGTAGCGGGGACCCCTCCACAGATACGCAGTATTTT. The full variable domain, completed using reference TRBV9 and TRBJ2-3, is DSGVTQTPKHLITATGQRVTLRCSPRSGDLSVYWYQQSLDQGLQFLIQYYNGEERAKGNILERFSAQQFPDLHSELNLSSLELGDSALYFCASSGSGDPSTDTQYFGPGTRLTVL.

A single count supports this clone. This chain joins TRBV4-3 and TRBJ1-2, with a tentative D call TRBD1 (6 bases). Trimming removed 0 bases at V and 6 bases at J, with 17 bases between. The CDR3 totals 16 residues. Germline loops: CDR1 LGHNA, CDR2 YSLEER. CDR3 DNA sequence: TGCGCCAGCAGCCAAGACTTAGGACAGAAATACAATGGCTACACCTTC. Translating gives CASSQDLGQKYNGYTF.

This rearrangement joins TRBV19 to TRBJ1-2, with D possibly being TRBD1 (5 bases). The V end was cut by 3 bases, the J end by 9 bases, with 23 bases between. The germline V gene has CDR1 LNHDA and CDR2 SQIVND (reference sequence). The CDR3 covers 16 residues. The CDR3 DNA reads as TGTGCCAGTAGTATCCCCTCACGACAGCTTCTTGCGAGCTACACCTTC. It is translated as CASSIPSRQLLASYTF.